These 17 T cell receptor beta chains were sequenced from one sample in a study of cytomegalovirus exposure and HLA in healthy donors. This PCR relied on a set of 60 Vbeta primers and 13 Jbeta primers. Here immunoSEQ multiplex PCR was the method, and the copy in TCRdb shows in-frame clones only, minus some. This sample has roughly 150,000 clones, with approximately 88% found just once. Sequenced input: PBMCs. Receptors originate from a boy younger than 10 in good health and CMV-seronegative.

The chain carries TRBV27 and TRBJ2-7; the D gene is possibly TRBD2 (6 bases). The CDR3 contains 16 residues. The V gene's germline CDR1 is MNHEY and CDR2 SMNVEV (reference sequence). V gave up 6 bases and J gave up 0 bases, with 18 bases separating them. The CDR3 here is CASRGGLGGGSYEQYF. The CDR3 nucleotides are TGTGCCAGCAGGGGGGGTTTGGGGGGAGGCTCCTACGAGCAGTACTTC.

This clone was detected a few times. The chain uses TRBV7-6 and TRBJ2-5; D is perhaps TRBD2 (5 bases). The V and J ends lost 5 bases and 5 bases respectively, with 15 bases between them. The CDR3 consists of 14 residues. Germline V gene data show CDR1 as SGHVS and CDR2 as FNYEAQ. CDR3 DNA: TGTGCCAGCAGCCAACTAGGCTACTACGAGACCCAGTACTTC. Translated: CASSQLGYYETQYF. Using reference TRBV7-6 and TRBJ2-5 for the parts outside the CDR3, the full variable domain is GAGVSQSPRYKVTKRGQDVALRCDPISGHVSLYWYRQALGQGPEFLTYFNYEAQQDKSGLPNDRFSAERPEGSISTLTIQRTEQRDSAMYRCASSQLGYYETQYFGPGTRLLVL.

This chain uses TRBV9 with TRBJ2-1, with TRBD2 matching over 10 bases. The CDR3 spans 19 residues. The germline V gene has CDR1 SGDLS and CDR2 YYNGEE. Losses at the gene ends were 4 bases for V and 9 bases for J; bases not matched to a gene: 22. The CDR3, as DNA: TGTGCCAGCAGCCCCCGACAGCCCTCTGTGGGGACTAGCGATTTTGAGCAGTTCTTC. This encodes CASSPRQPSVGTSDFEQFF.

The rearrangement uses TRBV13 and TRBJ2-2; D might be TRBD1 (5 bases). Germline values: CDR1 PRHDT, CDR2 FYEKMQ (reference sequence). Trimming left V 9 bases short and J 4 bases short, with 15 bases between. CDR3 length: 14 amino acids. DNA for the CDR3: TGTGCCAGTAAGGTGGGGCAGGTCACCGGGGAGCTGTTTTTT. Translated, it gives CASKVGQVTGELFF.

The chain combines TRBV4-3 with TRBJ1-2; possibly TRBD1 for D (5 bases). The CDR3 runs to 16 residues. Germline V gene sequence: CDR1 LGHNA, CDR2 YSLEER. V lost 0 bases, J lost 0 bases, and 11 bases lay in between. CDR3 residues: CASSQDFGTSNYGYTF. The CDR3, as DNA: TGCGCCAGCAGCCAAGATTTTGGGACTTCTAACTATGGCTACACCTTC.

The rearrangement links TRBV7-2 to TRBJ2-7; 9 nucleotides agree with TRBD2. V shed 5 bases and J 2 bases; nucleotides not matched to a gene: 4. Germline V gene sequence: CDR1 SGHTA, CDR2 FQGNSA. The CDR3 extends over 14 amino acids. This chain's CDR3 is CASSPGLAAYEQYF. The CDR3 DNA is TGTGCCAGCAGCCCGGGACTAGCTGCCTACGAGCAGTACTTC.

V and J are TRBV15 and TRBJ2-1; 14 nucleotides line up with TRBD2. CDR3 length: 14 amino acids. V was pared by 10 bases and J by 9 bases, with 8 bases of the junction left unmatched. In germline, CDR1 is LNHNV, CDR2 YYDKDF (reference sequence). The CDR3 loop is CAIRLAGGRGEQFF. The CDR3 coding sequence is TGTGCCATCAGACTAGCGGGAGGGAGGGGTGAGCAGTTCTTC.

The chain combines TRBV9 with TRBJ2-7, with D possibly TRBD1 on 5 matching bases. The CDR3 spans 17 residues. Germline CDR1 reads SGDLS; CDR2 reads YYNGEE. Trimming cost V 1 base and J 7 bases, with 24 bases left between them. CDR3 DNA sequence: TGTGCCAGCAGCGTACCCCAACAGGCCACGGCCATACGGGAGCAGTACGTC. Its translation: CASSVPQQATAIREQYV.

J is TRBJ1-1 and V is TRBV5-4; D perhaps matches TRBD1 (6 bases). Looked up from germline, CDR1 is SGHNT and CDR2 is YYREEE (reference sequence). This CDR3 contains 11 residues. The ends were cut back, 2 bases at V and 7 bases at J, with 6 bases in the middle. The CDR3 DNA reads TGTGCCAGCAGCTTCAGGGGTGAAGCTTTCTTT. This gives the protein CASSFRGEAFF.

The rearrangement joins TRBV10-3 to TRBJ2-6; 7 nucleotides line up with TRBD1. The germline V gene encodes CDR1 ENHRY and CDR2 SYGVKD. The CDR3 is 18 amino acids. The trim removed 3 bases at V and 2 bases at J, leaving 10 bases unmatched. Here the CDR3 reads CAISDETGLWTGANVLTF. The CDR3 DNA sequence: TGTGCCATCAGTGATGAGACAGGGTTATGGACTGGGGCCAACGTCCTGACTTTC.

In this sample, this clone turned up once. This chain links TRBV21-1 with TRBJ2-2; TRBD1, as called in the table, went unchecked against the DNA. TRBV21-1 is a known pseudogene. The CDR3 is 20 residues long. The DNA of the CDR3 is TGTGCCAGCAGCAAAGCTGGGGGACAGGGGGTCCCTATGGGCACCGGGGAGCTGTTTTTT. Residues: CASSKAGGQGVPMGTGELFF.

The rearrangement joins TRBV4-1 to TRBJ2-1; 11 nucleotides align to TRBD2. CDR3 size: 18 residues. CDR1 and CDR2 (germline): MGHRA, YSYEKL. With 4 bases clipped from V and 2 bases from J, the junction kept 10 bases outside the gene matches. The CDR3 loop reads CASSLLLSGRAAYNEQFF. The CDR3 DNA is TGCGCCAGCAGCCTTCTCCTTAGCGGGAGGGCCGCCTACAATGAGCAGTTCTTC.

The gene calls are TRBV19 and TRBJ1-5; D ambiguous. V lost 7 bases and J lost 0, with 10 bases in between. The CDR3 is made up of 14 amino acids. Germline CDR1 reads LNHDA; CDR2 reads SQIVND (reference sequence). The CDR3 protein is CASTFGNSNQPQHF. Here the CDR3 DNA reads TGTGCCAGTACATTCGGGAATAGCAATCAGCCCCAGCATTTT.

This chain connects TRBV9 to TRBJ2-2; unclear D gene. The CDR3 covers 14 residues. Germline CDR1 and CDR2: SGDLS and YYNGEE. With 4 bases removed from V and 5 bases from J, the gap between germline ends came to 12 bases. CDR3 nucleotides: TGTGCCAGCAGCTTGAAAACAGAGACCGGGGAGCTGTTTTTT. Amino acid sequence: CASSLKTETGELFF.

The V gene is TRBV6-6, the J gene TRBJ2-3; 9 bases line up with TRBD2. The CDR3 consists of 14 residues. The ends lost 4 bases at V and 4 bases at J; junction bases unmatched: 3. Germline V gene lookup returns CDR1 MNHNY and CDR2 SVGAGI (reference sequence). CDR3 nucleotides: TGTGCCAGCAGTTCCGGACTAGCGCCAGATACGCAGTATTTT. Its protein is CASSSGLAPDTQYF.

This clone was observed a few times. The V gene is TRBV4-2, the J gene TRBJ2-2, with D possibly TRBD1 on 5 matching bases. The CDR3 extends over 18 amino acids. V lost 3 bases and J 2 bases, leaving 19 bases between the germline ends. The germline V gene encodes CDR1 LGHNA and CDR2 YNFKEQ. CDR3 sequence: CASSHRGRGRTNTGELFF. Here the CDR3 DNA reads TGTGCCAGCAGCCATCGAGGTAGAGGACGGACAAACACCGGGGAGCTGTTTTTT.

The V call is TRBV2, the J call TRBJ1-4; D is uncertain. V was cut by 6 bases and J by 2 bases, with 16 bases left in between. This CDR3 region has 16 residues. The germline V gene has CDR1 SNHLY and CDR2 FYNNEI. DNA of the CDR3: TGTGCCAGCAGAGACATAGTGCTTCTGACTAATGAAAAACTGTTTTTT. Encoded protein: CASRDIVLLTNEKLFF.